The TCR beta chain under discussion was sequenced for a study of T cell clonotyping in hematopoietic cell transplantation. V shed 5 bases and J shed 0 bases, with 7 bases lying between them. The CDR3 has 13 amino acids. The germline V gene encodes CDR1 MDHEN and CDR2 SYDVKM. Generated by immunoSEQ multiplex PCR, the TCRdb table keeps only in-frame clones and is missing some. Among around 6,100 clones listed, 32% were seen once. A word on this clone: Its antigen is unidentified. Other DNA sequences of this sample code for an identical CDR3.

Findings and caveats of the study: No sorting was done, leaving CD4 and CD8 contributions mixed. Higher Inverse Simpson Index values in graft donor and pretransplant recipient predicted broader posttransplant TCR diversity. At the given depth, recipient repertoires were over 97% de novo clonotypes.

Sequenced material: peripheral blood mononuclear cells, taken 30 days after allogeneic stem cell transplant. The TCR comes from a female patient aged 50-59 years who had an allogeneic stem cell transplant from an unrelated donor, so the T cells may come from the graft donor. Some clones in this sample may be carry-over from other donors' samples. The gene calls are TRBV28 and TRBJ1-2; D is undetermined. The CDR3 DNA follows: TGTGCCAGCAGTACCACTTCTAACTATGGCTACACCTTC. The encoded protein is CASSTTSNYGYTF.